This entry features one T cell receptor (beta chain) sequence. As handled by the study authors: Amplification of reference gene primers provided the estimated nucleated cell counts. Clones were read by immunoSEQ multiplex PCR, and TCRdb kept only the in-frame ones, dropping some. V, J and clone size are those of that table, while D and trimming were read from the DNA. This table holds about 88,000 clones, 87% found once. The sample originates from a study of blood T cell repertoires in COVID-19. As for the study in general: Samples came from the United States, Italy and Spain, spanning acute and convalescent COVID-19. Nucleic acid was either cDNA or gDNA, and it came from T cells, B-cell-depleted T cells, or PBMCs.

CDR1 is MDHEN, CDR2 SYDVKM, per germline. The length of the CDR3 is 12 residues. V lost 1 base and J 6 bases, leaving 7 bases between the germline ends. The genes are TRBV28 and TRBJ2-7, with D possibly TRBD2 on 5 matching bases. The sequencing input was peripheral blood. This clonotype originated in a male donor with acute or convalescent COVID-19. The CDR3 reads CASSLLAGEQYF. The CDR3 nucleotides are TGTGCCAGCAGTTTATTGGCGGGCGAGCAGTACTTC.